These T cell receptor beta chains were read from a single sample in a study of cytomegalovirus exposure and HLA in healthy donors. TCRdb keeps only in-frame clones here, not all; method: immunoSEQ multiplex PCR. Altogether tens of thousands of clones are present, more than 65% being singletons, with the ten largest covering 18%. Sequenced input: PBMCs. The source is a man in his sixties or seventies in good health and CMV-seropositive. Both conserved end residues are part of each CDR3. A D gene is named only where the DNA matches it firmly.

cdr3_aa: CASSPGAAGMTYEQYF; j_call: TRBJ2-7; d_call: NA; v_call: TRBV4-3
cdr3_aa: CAWSLEETQETQYF; j_call: TRBJ2-5; d_call: NA; v_call: TRBV30
cdr3_aa: CASSSDKTYGYTF; j_call: TRBJ1-2; d_call: NA; v_call: TRBV18
cdr3_aa: CASSLGTSGTYNEQFF; j_call: TRBJ2-1; d_call: TRBD2; v_call: TRBV7-2
cdr3_aa: CASSLRGTSVPGELFF; j_call: TRBJ2-2; d_call: TRBD2; v_call: TRBV2
cdr3_aa: CASSLDRLLTTGELFF; j_call: TRBJ2-2; d_call: NA; v_call: TRBV28
cdr3_aa: CASSRGQGNEKLFF; j_call: TRBJ1-4; d_call: TRBD1; v_call: TRBV7-2
cdr3_aa: CASSIRAGGKDTQYF; j_call: TRBJ2-3; d_call: NA; v_call: TRBV19
cdr3_aa: CSVSGTAGNTIYF; j_call: TRBJ1-3; d_call: TRBD1; v_call: TRBV29-1
cdr3_aa: CASSIVPGSTEAFF; j_call: TRBJ1-1; d_call: NA; v_call: TRBV19
cdr3_aa: CASSQGTVQETQYF; j_call: TRBJ2-5; d_call: TRBD1; v_call: TRBV18
cdr3_aa: CASSLAAGTLGEQYF; j_call: TRBJ2-7; d_call: NA; v_call: TRBV7-9
cdr3_aa: CASSRAQGANYGYTF; j_call: TRBJ1-2; d_call: TRBD1; v_call: TRBV25-1
cdr3_aa: CASSLAGGPYNEQFF; j_call: TRBJ2-1; d_call: TRBD2; v_call: TRBV11-2
cdr3_aa: CASSYGTTNNEQFF; j_call: TRBJ2-1; d_call: TRBD2; v_call: TRBV6-6
cdr3_aa: CASSENPSGAGGQYF; j_call: TRBJ2-5; d_call: TRBD1; v_call: TRBV10-2